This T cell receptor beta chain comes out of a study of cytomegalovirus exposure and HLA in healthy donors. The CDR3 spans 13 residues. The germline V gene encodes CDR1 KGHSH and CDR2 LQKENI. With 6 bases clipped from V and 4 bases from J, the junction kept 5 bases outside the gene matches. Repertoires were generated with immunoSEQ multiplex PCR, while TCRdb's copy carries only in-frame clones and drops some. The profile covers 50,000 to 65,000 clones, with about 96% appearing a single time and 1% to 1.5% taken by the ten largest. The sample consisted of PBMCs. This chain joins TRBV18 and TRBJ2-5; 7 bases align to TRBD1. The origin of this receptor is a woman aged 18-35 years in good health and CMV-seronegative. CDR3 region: CASSRPGGETQYF. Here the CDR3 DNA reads TGTGCCAGCTCCCGACCAGGGGGAGAGACCCAGTACTTC.